This T cell receptor beta chain is from a study of blood T cell repertoires in COVID-19. Measured with immunoSEQ multiplex PCR; TCRdb has only the in-frame clones, and not every one. This sample yields about 110,000 clones, of which 85% to 90% are seen a single time; around 1.1% belongs to the top ten. From germline, CDR1 is SGHDT and CDR2 YYEEEE. The CDR3 totals 16 residues. J lost 5 bases, V lost 4 bases, and 10 bases had no gene match. The chain employs TRBV5-6 and TRBJ2-1; 9 bases line up with TRBD1. The sample consisted of peripheral blood. The TCR sequence derives from a human donor in a cohort sampled during active COVID-19. The CDR3 DNA follows: TGTGCCAGCAGCCCGTTCGGGACAGGGATCGACAATGAGCAGTTCTTC. Amino acid sequence: CASSPFGTGIDNEQFF. The full variable domain, rest sourced from reference TRBV5-6 and TRBJ2-1, is DAGVTQSPTHLIKTRGQQVTLRCSPKSGHDTVSWYQQALGQGPQFIFQYYEEEERQRGNFPDRFSGHQFPNYSSELNVNALLLGDSALYLCASSPFGTGIDNEQFFGPGTRLTVL.